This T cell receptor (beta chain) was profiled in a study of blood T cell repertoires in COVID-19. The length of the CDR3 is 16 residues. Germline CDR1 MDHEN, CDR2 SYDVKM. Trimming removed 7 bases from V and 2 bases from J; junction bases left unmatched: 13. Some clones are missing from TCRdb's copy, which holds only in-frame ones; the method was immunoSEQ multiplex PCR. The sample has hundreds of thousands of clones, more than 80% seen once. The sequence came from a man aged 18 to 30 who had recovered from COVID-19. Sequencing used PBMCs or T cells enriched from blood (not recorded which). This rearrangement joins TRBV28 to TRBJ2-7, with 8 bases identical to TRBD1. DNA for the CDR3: TGTGCCAGCACCCTTAACCGGGACAGGAGTACCTACGAGCAGTACTTC. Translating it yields CASTLNRDRSTYEQYF.